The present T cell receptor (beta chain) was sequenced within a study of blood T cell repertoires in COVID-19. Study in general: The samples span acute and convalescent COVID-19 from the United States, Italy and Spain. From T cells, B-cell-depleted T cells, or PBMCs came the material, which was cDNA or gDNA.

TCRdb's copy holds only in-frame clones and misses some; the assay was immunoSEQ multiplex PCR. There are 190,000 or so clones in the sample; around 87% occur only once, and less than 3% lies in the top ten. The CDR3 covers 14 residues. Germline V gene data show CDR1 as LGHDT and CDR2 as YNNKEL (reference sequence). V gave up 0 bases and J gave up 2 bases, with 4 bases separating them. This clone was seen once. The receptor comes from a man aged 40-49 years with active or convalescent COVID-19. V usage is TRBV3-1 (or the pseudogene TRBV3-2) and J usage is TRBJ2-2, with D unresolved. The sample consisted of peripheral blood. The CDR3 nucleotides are TGTGCCAGCAGCCAAGACGTAAACACCGGGGAGCTGTTTTTT. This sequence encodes CASSQDVNTGELFF.